The 11 T cell receptor beta chains presented below share a single source sample, sequenced in a study of blood T cells in healthy people across ages. A second PCR, run for about 6 to 12 cycles, used a sample-barcoded 5' primer plus a J-beta primer mix. MiXCR, run by TCRdb on the 5' RACE reads, gives a single entry per CDR3 protein. Here the sample spans about 730,000 distinct CDR3 sequences, 35% to 45% being singletons. Specimen: blood. Every receptor here comes from a woman aged 55-70 years in good health.

The rearrangement uses TRBV5-8 and TRBJ1-1; D gene unclear. V was clipped by 2 bases and J by 4 bases, with 9 bases between them. The CDR3 runs 13 residues. The V gene's germline CDR1 is SGHTS and CDR2 YDEGEE. CDR3 bases: TGTGCCAGCAGCTTTAGTTCGGTCACTGAAGCTTTCTTT. This translates into CASSFSSVTEAFF.

This clonotype occurred a few times. The genes are TRBV6-6 and TRBJ2-5; D is uncertain. The V gene's germline CDR1 is MNHNY and CDR2 SVGAGI (reference sequence). The CDR3 spans 14 residues. The V end was cut by 6 bases, the J end by 1 base, with 12 bases between. CDR3 bases: TGTGCCAGCAGGGACGGAGTCCGCCAAGAGACCCAGTACTTC. Amino acids: CASRDGVRQETQYF.

With regard to this clonotype: Just one base apart from a much larger clone, this may be a read error. Here the CDR3 reads CASTRADRAWEEQYF. The CDR3 nucleotides are TGTGCCAGCACCCGTGCGGACAGGGCTTGGGAGGAGCAGTACTTC. The chain combines TRBV12-3 or TRBV12-4 with TRBJ2-5, with TRBD1 identical over 8 bases. The V and J ends lost 7 bases and 11 bases, in that order; junction bases with no gene match: 18. The CDR3 spans 15 residues.

Remarks on this clonotype: Possible read error: a much larger clone is one base away. This chain connects TRBV7-3 to TRBJ2-5; possibly TRBD2 for D (5 bases). V was cut by 1 base and J by 11 bases, with 14 bases left in between. The CDR3 covers 13 residues. CDR1 is SGHTA, CDR2 FQGTGA, per germline. The CDR3 DNA reads TGTGCCAGCAGCTTAAGCGGGCTCAATGAGCAGTACTTC. It translates to CASSLSGLNEQYF.

The chain uses TRBV27 and TRBJ2-7; D ambiguous. CDR3 length: 16 amino acids. V was shortened by 5 bases and J by 7 bases, with 24 bases between the two germline ends. Germline V gene data show CDR1 as MNHEY and CDR2 as SMNVEV (reference sequence). The CDR3 region has the DNA TGTGCCAGCAGTAATCAAGGGTATCCCACAGCTTTGGAGCAGTACTTC. This encodes CASSNQGYPTALEQYF.

The chain recombines TRBV19 with TRBJ2-5; 11 nucleotides line up with TRBD1. CDR3 length equals 14 residues. Germline values: CDR1 LNHDA, CDR2 SQIVND (reference sequence). V shed 5 bases and J 5 bases; nucleotides not matched to a gene: 4. CDR3 protein: CASSGQGARETQYF. In DNA form, the CDR3 reads TGTGCCAGTAGTGGACAGGGGGCGCGGGAGACCCAGTACTTC.

In its sample, this clonotype was seen a few times. The V and J genes are TRBV24-1 and TRBJ1-4; D remains ambiguous. The CDR3 is made up of 12 amino acids. V shed 9 bases and J shed 3 bases, with 7 bases lying between them. Per the germline V gene, CDR1 is KGHDR and CDR2 is SFDVKD. As DNA, the CDR3 is TGTGCCACCGGGCTCTCTAATGAAAAACTGTTTTTT. Encoded protein: CATGLSNEKLFF.

This clonotype was counted at least ten times. This chain links TRBV9 with TRBJ2-1; D perhaps matches TRBD2 (5 bases). The CDR3 extends over 14 amino acids. Germline CDR1 SGDLS, CDR2 YYNGEE. The V and J ends lost 0 bases and 4 bases respectively, with 8 bases between them. CDR3 DNA: TGTGCCAGCAGCGTAGACCCGGGGTACAATGAGCAGTTCTTC. Translating gives CASSVDPGYNEQFF.

A few counts support this clonotype. The V and J genes are TRBV5-1 and TRBJ2-1; D is unresolved. The CDR3 contains 14 residues. Germline lookup yields CDR1 SGHRS and CDR2 YFSETQ. V shed 0 bases and J shed 6 bases, with 10 bases lying between them. Here the CDR3 reads CASSLGQGINEQFF. The CDR3 DNA reads TGCGCCAGCAGCTTGGGGCAAGGGATCAATGAGCAGTTCTTC.

This clonotype occurred a few times. This chain connects TRBV24-1 to TRBJ2-2, with TRBD1 identical over 7 bases. The length of the CDR3 is 17 residues. V lost 11 bases, J lost 2 bases, and 16 bases stayed unmatched. Germline CDR1 KGHDR, CDR2 SFDVKD. CDR3: CAMPGDSLPSNTGELFF. CDR3 in DNA: TGTGCCATGCCTGGGGACAGCCTTCCCTCAAACACCGGGGAGCTGTTTTTT.

This clonotype was detected only a few times. The rearrangement joins TRBV7-2 to TRBJ2-5; a weak D match, TRBD1 (5 bases). V shed 1 base and J shed 2 bases, with 14 bases lying between them. Per germline, CDR1 SGHTA and CDR2 FQGNSA. CDR3 length equals 16 residues. The CDR3, as DNA: TGTGCCAGCAGCTTAGGATCAGCAGGGAAACAAGAGACCCAGTACTTC. This translates into CASSLGSAGKQETQYF. Filled out from reference TRBV7-2 and TRBJ2-5, the complete variable domain reads GAGVSQSPSNKVTEKGKDVELRCDPISGHTALYWYRQSLGQGLEFLIYFQGNSAPDKSGLPSDRFSAERTGGSVSTLTIQRTQQEDSAVYLCASSLGSAGKQETQYFGPGTRLLVL.